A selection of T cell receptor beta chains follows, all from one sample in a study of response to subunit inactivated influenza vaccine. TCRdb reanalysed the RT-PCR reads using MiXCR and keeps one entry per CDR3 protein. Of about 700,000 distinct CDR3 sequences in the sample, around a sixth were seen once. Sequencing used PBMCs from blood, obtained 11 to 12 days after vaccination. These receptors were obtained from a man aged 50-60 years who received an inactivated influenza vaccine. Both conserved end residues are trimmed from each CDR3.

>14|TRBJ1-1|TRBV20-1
SAKRLRTGTNTEAF
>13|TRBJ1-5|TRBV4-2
ASSPRDAGDQPQH
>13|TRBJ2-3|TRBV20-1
SAPRMAGATDTQY
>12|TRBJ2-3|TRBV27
ASSPGRVTDTQY
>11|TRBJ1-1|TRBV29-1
SVESGWNTEAF
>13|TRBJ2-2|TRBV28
ASRWTGLDTGELF
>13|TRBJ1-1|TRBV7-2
ASSLGSRPNTEAF
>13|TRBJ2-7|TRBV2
ASSTPAAGEGEQY
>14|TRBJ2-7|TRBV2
ASSSRTSGSSYEQY
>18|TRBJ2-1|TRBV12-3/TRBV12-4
ASSHPGKGPVESSYNEQF
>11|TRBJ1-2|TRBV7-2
ASRFGYQRGYT
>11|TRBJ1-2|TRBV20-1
SARGRGQGGYT
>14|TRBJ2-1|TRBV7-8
ASSLEASGGYNEQF
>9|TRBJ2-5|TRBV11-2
ASRGASAQY
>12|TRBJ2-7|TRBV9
ASSVGVRSNEQY
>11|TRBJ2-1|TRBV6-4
ASSDGDRGRKF
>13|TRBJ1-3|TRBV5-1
ASSTGQSQGNTIY
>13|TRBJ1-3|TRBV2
ASSGPTLHGNTIY
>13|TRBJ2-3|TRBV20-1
SAILGRRSTDTQY
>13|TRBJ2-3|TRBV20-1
SARDGGKFEDTQY
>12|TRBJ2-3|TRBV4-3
ASSQEARGATQY
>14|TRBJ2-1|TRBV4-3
ASSQDRAGGRREQF
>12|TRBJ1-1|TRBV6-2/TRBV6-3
ASSYFSQLTEAF
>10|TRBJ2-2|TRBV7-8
ASIPGPGELF
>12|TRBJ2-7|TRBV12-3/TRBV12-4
ASRPTLGFYEQY
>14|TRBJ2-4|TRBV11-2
ASSLGGSLAKNIQY